Each of the 18 T cell receptor beta chains below was sequenced from the same sample in a study of technical replicates of blood from a few donors. Sequenced by immunoSEQ multiplex PCR; TCRdb stores in-frame clones only, minus some. The sample holds more than 75,000 clones, just over 95% seen once. The specimen was T cells isolated from PBMCs. The receptors shown here come from a human donor in good health.

J is TRBJ2-5 and V is TRBV4-2; 7 bases map to TRBD2. The length of the CDR3 is 15 residues. With 1 base clipped from V and 5 bases from J, the junction kept 7 bases outside the gene matches. CDR1 is LGHNA and CDR2 is YNFKEQ in the germline V gene. The CDR3 sequence: CASSQVNREVETQYF. CDR3 nucleotides: TGTGCCAGCAGCCAAGTTAACCGGGAGGTCGAGACCCAGTACTTC.

This clone was counted a single time. This chain links TRBV6-5 with TRBJ2-1, with TRBD2 matching 9 bases. The CDR3 runs 15 residues. V trimming: 1 base; J trimming: 7 bases; junction bases outside the gene matches: 5. Germline V CDR1 and CDR2: MNHEY, SVGAGI. Here the CDR3 reads CASSYLTSGVNEQFF. In DNA form, the CDR3 reads TGTGCCAGCAGTTACTTGACTAGCGGAGTAAATGAGCAGTTCTTC.

The chain is built from TRBV11-3 and TRBJ2-1; 8 positions agree with TRBD1. V gave up 3 bases and J gave up 3 bases; unmatched junction bases: 4. The germline gives CDR1 SGHNT, CDR2 YENEEA. This CDR3 contains 15 residues. The CDR3 nucleotides are TGTGCCAGCAGCTTCGACAGGGGTTTCTACAATGAGCAGTTCTTC. It is translated as CASSFDRGFYNEQFF.

The chain is built from TRBV7-9 and TRBJ1-2, with TRBD1 identical over 7 bases. This CDR3 spans 15 amino acids. The V gene's germline CDR1 is SEHNR and CDR2 FQNEAQ (reference sequence). V shed 1 base, J shed 4 bases, and the junction held 6 bases outside the gene matches. The CDR3 nucleotides are TGTGCCAGCAGCTTAGTACAGGGGCCCTCCTATGGCTACACCTTC. Translating gives CASSLVQGPSYGYTF. The variable domain in full, with the rest retrieved from reference TRBV7-9 and TRBJ1-2, is DTGVSQNPRHKITKRGQNVTFRCDPISEHNRLYWYRQTLGQGPEFLTYFQNEAQLEKSRLLSDRFSAERPKGSFSTLEIQRTEQGDSAMYLCASSLVQGPSYGYTFGSGTRLTVV.

This clone was seen just once. The chain links TRBV6-6 to TRBJ2-7; tentatively, D is TRBD2 (5 bases). The germline CDR1 and CDR2 sequences are MNHNY and SVGAGI (reference sequence). Trimming left V 4 bases short and J 1 base short, with 8 bases between. The CDR3 is 13 residues long. The CDR3 DNA reads TGTGCCAGCAGTTCACCGGGATCCTACGAGCAGTACTTC. It is translated as CASSSPGSYEQYF.

V gene TRBV6-1 combines with J gene TRBJ1-4; 7 nucleotides align to TRBD1. The ends lost 2 bases at V and 8 bases at J; junction bases unmatched: 11. Germline assignment: CDR1 MNHNS and CDR2 SASEGT. The CDR3 is made up of 16 amino acids. CDR3 DNA sequence: TGTGCCAGCAGTGAAAACCCCGACAGGGTTAGGGAAAAACTGTTTTTT. It translates to CASSENPDRVREKLFF.

The V call is TRBV9, the J call TRBJ2-3; no definite D call. The CDR3 extends over 16 amino acids. The V gene lost 3 bases and the J gene lost 3 bases, with 17 bases spanning the gap. Germline V gives CDR1 SGDLS, CDR2 YYNGEE. The CDR3 spells CASSGGPYVGTDTQYF. The CDR3 region has the DNA TGTGCCAGCAGCGGAGGCCCTTACGTAGGAACAGATACGCAGTATTTT.

The CDR3 DNA sequence: TGTGCCAGCAGCCCGGCCGGCAGGACAGGGGGCGAGGCTTTCTTT. Protein product: CASSPAGRTGGEAFF. The V gene is TRBV6-5, the J gene TRBJ1-1, with 11 bases fitting TRBD1. CDR1 is MNHEY and CDR2 is SVGAGI in the germline V gene. The CDR3 totals 15 residues. The J segment lost 11 bases and the V segment lost 6 bases, leaving 14 bases of the junction unmatched.

The chain is built from TRBV7-2 and TRBJ2-1; tentatively, D is TRBD1 (5 bases). Trimming removed 3 bases from V and 8 bases from J, with 11 bases in between. Germline CDR1 SGHTA, CDR2 FQGNSA. The CDR3 consists of 13 residues. CDR3 region: CASSLVSGHEQFF. DNA for the CDR3: TGTGCCAGCAGCTTGGTATCAGGGCATGAGCAGTTCTTC. Looking up the rest from reference TRBV7-2 and TRBJ2-1 gives the full variable domain: GAGVSQSPSNKVTEKGKDVELRCDPISGHTALYWYRQSLGQGLEFLIYFQGNSAPDKSGLPSDRFSAERTGGSVSTLTIQRTQQEDSAVYLCASSLVSGHEQFFGPGTRLTVL.

The chain carries TRBV9 and TRBJ1-2; TRBD1 might be the D (6 bases). Germline-derived CDR1 and CDR2 are SGDLS and YYNGEE. This CDR3 spans 14 amino acids. Between the trimmed V and J ends, which lost 6 bases and 5 bases, there was a span of 17 bases. The CDR3 is CASNQGPNIYGYTF. CDR3 nucleotide sequence: TGTGCCAGCAACCAGGGGCCTAACATTTATGGCTACACCTTC.

The CDR3 DNA reads TGTGCCAGCAACCCACAGGGGAGCGCTGGGGCCAACGTCCTGACTTTC. It yields the protein CASNPQGSAGANVLTF. This sequence joins TRBV5-5 and TRBJ2-6; the match to TRBD1 covers 7 bases. The J segment lost 2 bases and the V segment lost 6 bases, leaving 8 bases of the junction unmatched. Germline lookup yields CDR1 SGHKS and CDR2 YYEKEE (reference sequence). The CDR3 has 16 residues.

The chain couples TRBV25-1 to TRBJ2-7; D call uncertain. Germline values: CDR1 MGHDK, CDR2 SYGVNS. This CDR3 is built from 14 residues. V was cut by 5 bases and J by 0 bases, with 11 bases left in between. The CDR3 nucleotides are TGTGCCAGCAGTTCGACGGGTCTCTCCTACGAGCAGTACTTC. Encoded protein: CASSSTGLSYEQYF.

V and J are TRBV30 and TRBJ2-2; 9 bases match TRBD1. Germline CDR1 reads GTSNPN; CDR2 reads SVGIG (reference sequence). Trimming took 7 bases from V and 6 from J; bases not matched to a gene: 12. The CDR3 contains 15 residues. Written as DNA, the CDR3 is TGTGCCTTTCAAACCGGGACAGGGAAAGCCGGGGAGCTGTTTTTT. It is translated as CAFQTGTGKAGELFF.

The chain employs TRBV27 and TRBJ2-5; 10 nucleotides match TRBD2. There are 15 residues in the CDR3. Looked up from germline, CDR1 is MNHEY and CDR2 is SMNVEV (reference sequence). Trimming removed 8 bases from V and 1 base from J; junction bases left unmatched: 7. CDR3 in DNA: TGTGCCAGCGGCTTAGGGACTAGCGTCCAAGAGACCCAGTACTTC. Translation: CASGLGTSVQETQYF.

The chain carries TRBV5-5 and TRBJ2-7; 7 bases fit TRBD1. Germline values: CDR1 SGHKS, CDR2 YYEKEE (reference sequence). CDR3 length equals 13 residues. V gave up 5 bases and J gave up 4 bases; unmatched junction bases: 6. CDR3: CASSPDREYEQYF. The CDR3 bases are TGTGCCAGCAGTCCAGACAGGGAATACGAGCAGTACTTC.

The V gene is TRBV11-3, the J gene TRBJ2-5; D perhaps matches TRBD1 (7 bases). The germline CDR1 and CDR2 sequences are SGHNT and YENEEA. This CDR3 is built from 14 residues. Trimming pared 4 bases from V and 5 bases from J, leaving 14 bases between. The CDR3 loop reads CASSSFSGGETQYF. Here the CDR3 DNA reads TGTGCCAGCAGCTCCTTCTCAGGGGGGGAGACCCAGTACTTC.

The chain has TRBV11-3 and TRBJ1-2; 9 bases are shared with TRBD1. Germline CDR1 reads SGHNT; CDR2 reads YENEEA. The CDR3 consists of 17 residues. With V trimmed by 4 bases and J by 0 bases, 9 bases remained unmatched. Here the CDR3 reads CASSYWTGEGANYGYTF. The CDR3 DNA sequence: TGTGCCAGCAGCTACTGGACAGGGGAAGGAGCTAACTATGGCTACACCTTC.

The chain has TRBV11-3 and TRBJ2-1; 7 bases are shared with TRBD1. V trimming: 5 bases; J trimming: 3 bases; junction bases outside the gene matches: 4. Per the germline V gene, CDR1 is SGHNT and CDR2 is YENEEA. This CDR3 is built from 14 residues. The CDR3 loop is CASSPGQVYNEQFF. In DNA, the CDR3 is TGTGCCAGCAGCCCCGGACAGGTCTACAATGAGCAGTTCTTC. The whole variable domain, filled in from reference TRBV11-3 and TRBJ2-1, reads EAGVVQSPRYKIIEKKQPVAFWCNPISGHNTLYWYLQNLGQGPELLIRYENEEAVDDSQLPKDRFSAERLKGVDSTLKIQPAELGDSAVYLCASSPGQVYNEQFFGPGTRLTVL.